This T cell receptor beta chain is from a study of regulatory T cells in long-lasting Graves disease. At the level of the study: Graves' patients diagnosed newly had used antithyroid drugs under 3 months. Study conclusions and caveats: Among samples with persistent disease, TRBV28, TRBJ1-2 and TRBJ2-5 were favored.

CDR3-region Arm-PCR and iRepertoire HTBI primers produced the TCR beta libraries. TCRdb reprocessed the multiplex PCR reads with MiXCR, giving one entry per CDR3 protein. There are roughly 610,000 distinct CDR3 sequences in the sample; more than 15% occur only once, and 9.5% to 15% lies in the top ten. Specified time point: newly diagnosed GD, antithyroid drugs for less than 3 months. Preparation of the TCR library used RNA extracted from PBMCs. Investigators report Graves' disease was diagnosed under American Thyroid Association guidelines. This clonotype was seen a few times. No antigen is known for it. The CDR3 sequence is 17 residues long. V lost 3 bases to trimming and J lost 5 bases; unmatched junction nucleotides: 8. From germline, CDR1 is KGHDR and CDR2 SFDVKD. The sample also formed part of further work on T cells in Graves' hyperthyroidism and ophthalmopathy. That study reports: Ophthalmopathy stood apart from stable hyperthyroidism in a 13 V-J model.

The sequence was collected from a man aged 18 to 35 with Graves disease. The material was peripheral blood mononuclear cells (PBMCs), obtained at new diagnosis, from a patient treated with antithyroid drugs. This rearrangement joins TRBV24-1 to TRBJ2-1, with 11 bases identical to TRBD2. This CDR3 reads CATSDPKGGLADNEQFF. The CDR3 DNA reads as TGTGCCACCAGTGATCCCAAGGGGGGACTAGCGGACAATGAGCAGTTCTTC.